This is a list of T cell receptor beta chains from one sample in a study of post-analysis software for immune sequencing data. TCRdb re-derived calls from the PCR reads in MiXCR, one entry per CDR3 protein. The profile shows around 500,000 distinct CDR3 sequences, under 40% of them singletons. Input material: blood. The receptors here all came from a girl aged 2-17 years with multiple sclerosis. Both conserved end residues are part of each CDR3. D genes are given only for firm matches. Expanded clones get a size class; other rows say once, few or many, or leave the size out.

J gene | V gene | D gene | clone size | CDR3 protein | CDR3 DNA
TRBJ2-5 | TRBV5-1 | . | many | CASSLASGQETQYF | TGCGCCAGCAGCTTGGCGAGCGGACAAGAGACCCAGTACTTC
TRBJ2-6 | TRBV19 | . | . | CASNQYSGANVLTF | TGTGCCAGTAATCAGTACTCTGGGGCCAACGTCCTGACTTTC
TRBJ2-4 | TRBV7-2 | . | few | CASSSDSSANIQYF | TGTGCCAGCAGCTCCGACTCCTCGGCGAACATTCAGTACTTC
TRBJ2-1 | TRBV20-1 | . | few | CSPIHRQTDEQFF | TGCAGTCCCATCCATAGACAGACAGATGAGCAGTTCTTC
TRBJ2-5 | TRBV7-6 | . | . | CASSFKLRETQYF | TGTGCCAGCAGCTTCAAGCTACGGGAGACCCAGTACTTC
TRBJ1-6 | TRBV5-1 | . | few | CASSYRLDGLEINSPLHF | TGCGCCAGCAGCTATAGACTGGACGGCCTGGAGATCAATTCACCCCTCCACTTT
TRBJ1-5 | TRBV3-1 | . | . | CASSHSLWQGYSNQPQHF | TGTGCCAGCAGCCATTCCCTGTGGCAGGGGTATAGCAATCAGCCCCAGCATTTT
TRBJ1-2 | TRBV2 | . | once | CASSEIRGSYGYTF | TGTGCCAGCAGTGAGATCAGGGGCTCCTATGGCTACACCTTC
TRBJ2-5 | TRBV4-2 | . | many | CASSQGVEETQYF | TGTGCCAGCAGCCAAGGTGTGGAAGAGACCCAGTACTTC
TRBJ2-2 | TRBV6-1 | . | . | CASRDSYTGELFF | TGTGCCAGCAGGGACAGCTACACCGGGGAGCTGTTTTTT
TRBJ1-2 | TRBV20-1 | . | . | CSARIWGKVDYGYTF | TGCAGTGCTAGAATTTGGGGCAAGGTTGACTATGGCTACACCTTC
TRBJ2-1 | TRBV6-5 | TRBD2 | once | CASGSPGAAGGHYNEQFF | TGTGCCAGCGGTTCACCGGGGGCAGCGGGGGGACACTACAATGAGCAGTTCTTC
TRBJ1-2 | TRBV5-6 | . | . | CASRQQDYYGYTF | TGTGCCAGCAGACAACAGGATTATTATGGCTACACCTTC
TRBJ2-5 | TRBV9 | TRBD2 | . | CASSFSGGQGTQYF | TGTGCCAGCAGCTTTAGCGGGGGGCAGGGGACCCAGTACTTC
TRBJ1-2 | TRBV10-3 | TRBD1 | . | CAISERGQEPNYGYTF | TGTGCCATCAGTGAGCGAGGACAGGAACCTAACTATGGCTACACCTTC
TRBJ1-2 | TRBV14 | . | few | CASSQDSRGAGYTF | TGTGCCAGCAGCCAAGATAGCAGGGGAGCTGGCTACACCTTC
TRBJ1-1 | TRBV20-1 | . | few | CSARDWAGENTEAFF | TGCAGTGCTAGAGATTGGGCAGGGGAGAACACTGAAGCTTTCTTT
TRBJ2-1 | TRBV12-3/TRBV12-4 | . | . | CASRLGESYNEQFF | TGTGCCAGCAGACTGGGGGAATCCTACAATGAGCAGTTCTTC
TRBJ1-1 | TRBV10-3 | . | . | CASTGPLNTEAFF | TGTGCCAGCACCGGGCCGCTGAACACTGAAGCTTTCTTT
TRBJ2-1 | TRBV7-3 | . | . | CASSLGTPSSYNEQFF | TGTGCCAGCAGCTTAGGGACTCCGAGCTCCTACAATGAGCAGTTCTTC
TRBJ2-7 | TRBV2 | TRBD1 | few | CASSLDRVDEQYF | TGTGCCAGCAGCCTTGACAGGGTTGACGAGCAGTACTTC
TRBJ2-2 | TRBV3-1 | . | . | CASSPERNTGELFF | TGTGCCAGCAGCCCCGAACGGAACACCGGGGAGCTGTTTTTT
TRBJ2-1 | TRBV7-2 | TRBD2 | . | CASSSVIQAGTRMGEQFF | TGTGCCAGCAGTTCCGTGATTCAAGCCGGGACTAGGATGGGTGAGCAGTTCTTC
TRBJ2-5 | TRBV18 | . | . | CASSLRDGQETQYF | TGTGCCAGCTCCCTAAGGGACGGACAAGAGACCCAGTACTTC
TRBJ2-3 | TRBV5-1 | . | once | CASSTTFTDTQYF | TGCGCCAGCAGCACAACGTTCACAGATACGCAGTATTTT
TRBJ2-1 | TRBV12-3/TRBV12-4 | TRBD2 | few | CATTRLSGGAREQFF | TGTGCCACCACTAGACTTAGCGGGGGGGCCCGAGAGCAGTTCTTC
TRBJ1-5 | TRBV7-8 | . | few | CASSVGSWAGNQPQHF | TGTGCCAGCAGCGTCGGCAGTTGGGCCGGCAATCAGCCCCAGCATTTT
TRBJ2-3 | TRBV3-1 | TRBD2 | few | CASSLSLAEITDTQYF | TGTGCCAGCAGCCTTAGTCTAGCGGAGATTACAGATACGCAGTATTTT
TRBJ1-2 | TRBV29-1 | TRBD1 | . | CSVLTGTDYGYTF | TGCAGCGTTCTTACCGGGACAGATTATGGCTACACCTTC
TRBJ2-7 | TRBV7-8 | TRBD1 | . | CTSSLGQAYEQYF | TGTACCAGCAGCTTAGGACAGGCCTACGAGCAGTACTTC
TRBJ1-2 | TRBV27 | . | few | CASSPQAGYYGYTF | TGTGCCAGCAGTCCCCAAGCGGGATACTATGGCTACACCTTC
TRBJ2-1 | TRBV6-5 | . | . | CASNPRQAGLYNEQFF | TGTGCCAGCAATCCGCGTCAGGCGGGGCTCTACAATGAGCAGTTCTTC